A single sample gave rise to the 16 T cell receptor beta chains below, sequenced in a study of CD8 T cells in Susac syndrome. RNA totalling about 0.5 to 1 ug underwent reverse transcription with random hexamers. TCRdb called the immunoSEQ multiplex PCR reads again in MiXCR, with one record for every CDR3 protein. This sample yields under 150,000 distinct CDR3 sequences, of which around 80% are seen a single time; approximately 0.51% belongs to the top ten. Sample: CD8+ T cells from PBMCs. The receptors originated from a human donor with multiple sclerosis.

This sequence joins TRBV19 and TRBJ1-2; D perhaps matches TRBD1 (5 bases). The V and J ends lost 10 bases and 4 bases respectively, with 13 bases between them. The CDR3 is 12 amino acids. Looked up from germline, CDR1 is LNHDA and CDR2 is SQIVND (reference sequence). The CDR3 sequence is CATMRGGYGYTF. The CDR3 nucleotides are TGTGCCACCATGCGGGGGGGCTATGGCTACACCTTC.

The table lists this clonotype with a few counts. The rearrangement joins TRBV6-1 to TRBJ2-7; D not resolved. From germline, CDR1 is MNHNS and CDR2 SASEGT. Trimming shortened V by 2 bases and J by 3 bases, and 11 bases separated the two germline ends. CDR3 length equals 14 residues. The CDR3 here is CASSEWKGYYEQYF. For the CDR3, the DNA is TGTGCCAGCAGTGAATGGAAGGGATACTACGAGCAGTACTTC.

The V and J genes are TRBV19 and TRBJ2-3; 7 positions match TRBD1. This CDR3 spans 15 amino acids. V lost 5 bases to trimming and J lost 4 bases; unmatched junction nucleotides: 9. Germline V gene data show CDR1 as LNHDA and CDR2 as SQIVND (reference sequence). Here the CDR3 reads CASSLPTGMADTQYF. CDR3 nucleotide sequence: TGTGCCAGTAGTTTGCCGACAGGGATGGCAGATACGCAGTATTTT.

This sequence joins TRBV12-3 or TRBV12-4 and TRBJ2-3, with D tentatively TRBD1 (6 bases). The V end was cut by 4 bases, the J end by 4 bases, with 15 bases between. This CDR3 region has 15 residues. CDR3 in amino acids: CASSSSGDTPDTQYF. For the CDR3, the DNA is TGTGCCAGCAGTTCATCAGGGGATACACCAGATACGCAGTATTTT.

This chain links TRBV12-3 or TRBV12-4 with TRBJ2-7, with a weak D call TRBD2 (5 bases). V lost 5 bases, J lost 9 bases, and 17 bases lay in between. This CDR3 comprises 13 residues. CDR3 protein: CASSLTGVEVQYV. The CDR3, as DNA: TGTGCCAGCAGTCTAACCGGGGTCGAAGTGCAGTACGTC.

The V call is TRBV20-1, the J call TRBJ1-3; no firm D call. V lost 3 bases, J lost 4 bases, and 16 bases lay in between. CDR1 and CDR2 from the germline V gene are DFQATT and SNEGSKA (reference sequence). This CDR3 has 15 amino acids. CDR3 nucleotides: TGCAGTGCTAGCCGTGGCCGTATTCTCGGAAACACCATATATTTT. Translation: CSASRGRILGNTIYF.

The rearrangement joins TRBV7-8 to TRBJ2-7; 9 bases are shared with TRBD2. Per the germline V gene, CDR1 is SGHVS and CDR2 is FQNEAQ. The V and J ends lost 5 bases and 0 bases, in that order; junction bases with no gene match: 14. The CDR3 contains 18 residues. This chain's CDR3 is CASSHGLSGSAASYEQYV. DNA of the CDR3: TGTGCCAGCAGCCACGGTCTTAGCGGGAGCGCCGCCTCCTACGAGCAGTACGTC.

This chain joins TRBV7-2 and TRBJ1-2; the match to TRBD1 covers 9 bases. The CDR3 contains 16 residues. V lost 1 base to trimming and J lost 4 bases; unmatched junction nucleotides: 7. Germline V gene lookup returns CDR1 SGHTA and CDR2 FQGNSA. The CDR3: CASSLVGTGSPYGYTF. The CDR3 DNA sequence: TGTGCCAGCAGCTTAGTGGGGACAGGGAGTCCCTATGGCTACACCTTC.

J is TRBJ2-1 and V is TRBV4-1; D is perhaps TRBD1 (6 bases). This CDR3 contains 15 residues. Germline V lookup: CDR1 MGHRA, CDR2 YSYEKL. Trimming left V 0 bases short and J 5 bases short, with 11 bases between. The DNA of the CDR3 is TGCGCCAGCAGCCAAGATCCCGACAGGAACAATGAGCAGTTCTTC. This sequence encodes CASSQDPDRNNEQFF.

The chain links TRBV19 to TRBJ1-5; D uncertain. V lost 6 bases and J 0 bases, leaving 12 bases between the germline ends. This CDR3 has 15 amino acids. From germline, CDR1 is LNHDA and CDR2 SQIVND (reference sequence). CDR3 in amino acids: CASRRGWDSNQPQHF. CDR3 bases: TGTGCCAGTAGGAGAGGGTGGGATAGCAATCAGCCCCAGCATTTT.

The chain links TRBV10-3 to TRBJ2-5, with 12 nucleotides matching TRBD2. With 3 bases clipped from V and 0 bases from J, the junction kept 2 bases outside the gene matches. CDR1 and CDR2 from the germline V gene are ENHRY and SYGVKD. This CDR3 spans 16 amino acids. The CDR3 loop is CAISEGTSGYQETQYF. As DNA, the CDR3 is TGTGCCATCAGTGAAGGGACTAGCGGGTACCAAGAGACCCAGTACTTC.

This sequence joins TRBV27 and TRBJ2-5, with D hard to call. The CDR3 consists of 12 residues. V was pared by 5 bases and J by 2 bases, with 6 bases between. Germline V lookup: CDR1 MNHEY, CDR2 SMNVEV (reference sequence). The CDR3 DNA sequence: TGTGCCAGCAGTCCCCAACAAGAGACCCAGTACTTC. It translates to CASSPQQETQYF.

This clonotype occurred a few times. The chain is built from TRBV6-5 and TRBJ2-1; D remains ambiguous. Germline V lookup: CDR1 MNHEY, CDR2 SVGAGI. This CDR3 has 16 residues. Between the trimmed V and J ends, which lost 2 bases and 0 bases, there was a span of 11 bases. CDR3 region: CASSYRSVSSYNEQFF. The CDR3 DNA reads TGTGCCAGCAGTTACCGCAGTGTGAGCTCCTACAATGAGCAGTTCTTC.

This CDR3 is CARVPISNQPQHF. As DNA, the CDR3 is TGCGCCAGAGTTCCGATTAGCAATCAGCCCCAGCATTTT. The V and J genes are TRBV23-1 and TRBJ1-5; D not resolved. TRBV23-1 is marked as an open reading frame, function uncertain. Between the trimmed V and J ends, which lost 9 bases and 0 bases, there was a span of 9 bases. CDR3 length: 13 residues.

The V call is TRBV12-3 or TRBV12-4, the J call TRBJ2-1, with 9 bases identical to TRBD2. The CDR3 loop spans 16 amino acids. V shed 0 bases, J shed 6 bases, and the junction held 6 bases outside the gene matches. CDR3 DNA: TGTGCCAGCAGTTTAGCCCCAGCGGGAGGCCCCAATGAGCAGTTCTTC. Translation: CASSLAPAGGPNEQFF.

The V gene is TRBV5-6, the J gene TRBJ1-1, with a possible D match to TRBD1 (5 bases). Germline assignment: CDR1 SGHDT and CDR2 YYEEEE. Trimming took 0 bases from V and 9 from J, leaving 12 bases between them. The CDR3 sequence is 13 residues long. This CDR3 is CASSLVRGGQAFF. CDR3 nucleotide sequence: TGTGCCAGCAGCTTGGTTAGGGGAGGGCAAGCTTTCTTT.